These T cell receptor beta chains were read from a single sample in a study of Ad26.COV2.S vaccination and SARS-CoV-2 variants. This table comes from immunoSEQ multiplex PCR, and its TCRdb copy is limited to in-frame clones, with some not included. The sample lists some 350,000 clones, roughly 94% occurring once. The sample was peripheral blood, taken after recovery from COVID-19. The receptors were gathered from a human donor who had recovered from COVID-19. Both conserved end residues are part of each CDR3. The D gene is left open where the match is weak. Clone sizes are given selectively: once, few, many, or a class where the clone is expanded.

clone_size: .
v_call: TRBV27
d_call: .
j_call: TRBJ1-1
cdr3_aa: CASSNVGAEAFF
cdr3_nt: TGTGCCAGCAGCAATGTGGGGGCTGAAGCTTTCTTT

clone_size: .
v_call: TRBV12-3/TRBV12-4
d_call: .
j_call: TRBJ1-1
cdr3_aa: CASSFKGNTEAFF
cdr3_nt: TGTGCCAGCAGTTTTAAAGGGAACACTGAAGCTTTCTTT

clone_size: few
v_call: TRBV3-1/TRBV3-2
d_call: TRBD2
j_call: TRBJ2-5
cdr3_aa: CASSQSLAVGETQYF
cdr3_nt: TGTGCCAGCAGCCAATCGCTAGCGGTAGGAGAGACCCAGTACTTC

clone_size: once
v_call: TRBV29-1
d_call: .
j_call: TRBJ2-7
cdr3_aa: CSVESGISYEQYF
cdr3_nt: TGCAGCGTTGAATCGGGAATCTCCTACGAGCAGTACTTC

clone_size: .
v_call: TRBV6-6
d_call: TRBD1
j_call: TRBJ2-7
cdr3_aa: CASRPGTGYEQYF
cdr3_nt: TGTGCCAGCAGACCCGGGACAGGGTACGAGCAGTACTTC

clone_size: .
v_call: TRBV5-1
d_call: .
j_call: TRBJ2-5
cdr3_aa: CASSLGPQGAGETQYF
cdr3_nt: TGCGCCAGCAGCTTGGGACCACAGGGCGCGGGAGAGACCCAGTACTTC

clone_size: .
v_call: TRBV11-1
d_call: .
j_call: TRBJ1-1
cdr3_aa: CASSSPRSWAEAFF
cdr3_nt: TGTGCCAGCAGCTCTCCCCGTTCTTGGGCCGAAGCTTTCTTT

clone_size: .
v_call: TRBV4-3
d_call: TRBD2
j_call: TRBJ2-1
cdr3_aa: CASSQDRTSVNEQFF
cdr3_nt: TGCGCCAGCAGCCAAGATCGCACTAGCGTCAATGAGCAGTTCTTC

clone_size: .
v_call: TRBV9
d_call: .
j_call: TRBJ2-1
cdr3_aa: CASSPEGLTYNEQFF
cdr3_nt: TGTGCCAGCAGCCCAGAGGGACTCACCTACAATGAGCAGTTCTTC

clone_size: .
v_call: TRBV7-9
d_call: .
j_call: TRBJ1-2
cdr3_aa: CASSLASEYGYTF
cdr3_nt: TGTGCCAGCAGCTTAGCGTCGGAGTATGGCTACACCTTC

clone_size: .
v_call: TRBV28
d_call: TRBD1
j_call: TRBJ1-4
cdr3_aa: CASSRGTGGTGEKLFF
cdr3_nt: TGTGCCAGCAGCCGAGGGACAGGTGGCACGGGGGAAAAACTGTTTTTT

clone_size: .
v_call: TRBV9
d_call: .
j_call: TRBJ1-2
cdr3_aa: CASSVVSGYDYGYTF
cdr3_nt: TGTGCCAGCAGCGTAGTATCAGGATATGACTATGGCTACACCTTC

clone_size: .
v_call: TRBV18
d_call: .
j_call: TRBJ1-3
cdr3_aa: CASSPLMDLTLSGNTIYF
cdr3_nt: TGTGCCAGCTCACCACTGATGGACCTTACTCTCTCTGGAAACACCATATATTTT

clone_size: .
v_call: TRBV6-2/TRBV6-3
d_call: .
j_call: TRBJ1-5
cdr3_aa: CASSYSTGTGNQPQHF
cdr3_nt: TGTGCCAGCAGTTACTCTACAGGGACGGGCAATCAGCCCCAGCATTTT

clone_size: once
v_call: TRBV4-1
d_call: .
j_call: TRBJ2-5
cdr3_aa: CASSQRTVETQYF
cdr3_nt: TGCGCCAGCAGCCAACGGACGGTCGAGACCCAGTACTTC

clone_size: .
v_call: TRBV2
d_call: .
j_call: TRBJ1-1
cdr3_aa: CASSDSTVLEAFF
cdr3_nt: TGTGCCAGCAGTGATAGCACCGTTCTTGAAGCTTTCTTT

clone_size: .
v_call: TRBV13
d_call: .
j_call: TRBJ1-1
cdr3_aa: CASSRPGMNTEAFF
cdr3_nt: TGTGCCAGCAGCCGGCCTGGGATGAACACTGAAGCTTTCTTT

clone_size: .
v_call: TRBV10-3
d_call: .
j_call: TRBJ1-1
cdr3_aa: CAISDSTGSTEAFF
cdr3_nt: TGTGCCATCAGTGATAGCACAGGGAGCACTGAAGCTTTCTTT

clone_size: .
v_call: TRBV12-3/TRBV12-4
d_call: .
j_call: TRBJ2-5
cdr3_aa: CASTQGVQETQYF
cdr3_nt: TGTGCCAGCACCCAGGGAGTCCAAGAGACCCAGTACTTC

clone_size: .
v_call: TRBV7-9
d_call: .
j_call: TRBJ1-2
cdr3_aa: CATPDRANYGYTF
cdr3_nt: TGTGCCACCCCGGACCGCGCGAACTATGGCTACACCTTC

clone_size: .
v_call: TRBV5-1
d_call: TRBD2
j_call: TRBJ2-3
cdr3_aa: CATRNLAGGPTDTQYF
cdr3_nt: TGCGCCACCAGAAACTTAGCGGGGGGGCCGACAGATACGCAGTATTTT